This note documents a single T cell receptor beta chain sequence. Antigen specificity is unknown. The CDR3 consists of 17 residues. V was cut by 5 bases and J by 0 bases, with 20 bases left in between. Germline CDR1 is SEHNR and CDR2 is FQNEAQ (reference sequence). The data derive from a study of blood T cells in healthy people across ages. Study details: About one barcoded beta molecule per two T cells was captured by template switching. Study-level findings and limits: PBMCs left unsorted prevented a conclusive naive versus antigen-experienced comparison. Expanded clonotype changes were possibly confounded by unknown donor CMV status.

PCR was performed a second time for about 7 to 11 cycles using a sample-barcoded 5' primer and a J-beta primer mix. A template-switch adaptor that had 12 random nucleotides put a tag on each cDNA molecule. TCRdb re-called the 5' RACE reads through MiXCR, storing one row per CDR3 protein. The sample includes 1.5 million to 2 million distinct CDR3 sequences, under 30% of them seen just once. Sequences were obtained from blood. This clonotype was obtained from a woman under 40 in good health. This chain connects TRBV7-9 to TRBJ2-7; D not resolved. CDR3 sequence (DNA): TGTGCCAGCAGCCGAACACGATCTGAAGGCCCCTCCTACGAGCAGTACTTC. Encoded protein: CASSRTRSEGPSYEQYF.